This is a list of T cell receptor beta chains from one sample in a study of OX40 agonist ivuxolimab in advanced cancers. The repertoire was sequenced with immunoSEQ multiplex PCR; TCRdb's copy has only in-frame clones and lacks some. This table holds some 34,000 clones, roughly 91% found once. This sample comprised CD4+ or CD8+ T cells sorted from blood, obtained in a trial of the OX40 agonist ivuxolimab. All receptors derive from an adult with an advanced solid tumor such as melanoma, head and neck, liver or kidney cancer. The CDR3 runs from the conserved cysteine through the conserved F or W. A D gene is named only where the DNA matches it firmly. Expanded clones are given a class, and other clones once, few, many or no size at all.

>TRBV7-8|TRBJ2-2|-|-
TGTGCCAGCAGCTTCCCCGAGGGCGGGACGAACACCGGGGAGCTGTTTTTT
CASSFPEGGTNTGELFF
>TRBV9|TRBJ1-2|-|once
TGTGCCAGCGAAAGATACCTTAACGACGGCTACACCTTC
CASERYLNDGYTF
>TRBV7-9|TRBJ2-7|TRBD2|-
TGTGCCAGCAGCTTAGCCCAATTGAGCGGGAGGAACTCCTACGAGCAGTACTTC
CASSLAQLSGRNSYEQYF
>TRBV5-4|TRBJ1-2|-|few
TGTGCCAGCAGCTTGCTAGGGGGCTATGGCTACACCTTC
CASSLLGGYGYTF
>TRBV5-1|TRBJ2-3|-|-
TGCGCCAGCAGCTTGGAGCTTGTGGGCCCCCGTTCAGCAGATACGCAGTATTTT
CASSLELVGPRSADTQYF
>TRBV7-9|TRBJ2-5|TRBD2|-
TGTGCCAGCAGCTTAGGGTCCCTAGCGGAGTATCAAGAGACCCAGTACTTC
CASSLGSLAEYQETQYF
>TRBV7-7|TRBJ2-7|TRBD2|-
TGTGCCAGCAGCCCCAACCCGGGACTAGCCTACGAGCAGTACTTC
CASSPNPGLAYEQYF
>TRBV11-2|TRBJ2-1|TRBD2|-
TGTGCCAGCACCGAAACTAGCGGGAGATTCCCCTACAATGAGCAGTTCTTC
CASTETSGRFPYNEQFF
>TRBV6-5|TRBJ1-2|-|-
TGTGCCAGCAGTTACTCGACCGGGACACTTCTTGGCTACACCTTC
CASSYSTGTLLGYTF
>TRBV19|TRBJ2-1|TRBD2|-
TGTGCCAGTAGTTCGCTGACTAGCGGGCCCTACAATGAGCAGTTCTTC
CASSSLTSGPYNEQFF
>TRBV7-6|TRBJ1-4|-|-
TGTGCCAGCAGCTTAACCCGGGACCAGATTTCCGAAAAACTGTTTTTT
CASSLTRDQISEKLFF
>TRBV27|TRBJ1-1|-|-
TGTGCCAGCAGTCCCGGGACAAGTTACTTTGAAGCTTTCTTT
CASSPGTSYFEAFF
>TRBV28|TRBJ1-1|TRBD1|-
TGTGCCAGCAGTCTAACCGGGACAGGGGACACTGAAGCTTTCTTT
CASSLTGTGDTEAFF
>TRBV6-1|TRBJ1-2|TRBD1|-
TGTGCCAGCAGTGCAGGACAGGTAGCATACTATGGCTACACCTTC
CASSAGQVAYYGYTF
>TRBV19|TRBJ2-3|-|-
TGTGCCAGTAGTATAGACACGACTAGCACAGATACGCAGTATTTT
CASSIDTTSTDTQYF
>TRBV4-2|TRBJ1-5|TRBD1|-
TGTGCCAGCAGCCCCAACAGGGGGAGCAATCAGCCCCAGCATTTT
CASSPNRGSNQPQHF
>TRBV27|TRBJ2-7|-|-
TGTGCCAGCAGTTTAGAGGGCGGCTCTTACTACGAGCAGTACTTC
CASSLEGGSYYEQYF
>TRBV7-2|TRBJ2-7|-|-
TGTGCCAGCAGCTTAAATTTTCGGGACGGTAACTACGAGCAGTACTTC
CASSLNFRDGNYEQYF
>TRBV2|TRBJ1-1|-|few
TGTGCCAGCAGTGAAGCACAGGGATTTAGGACTGAAGCTTTCTTT
CASSEAQGFRTEAFF
>TRBV2|TRBJ1-5|-|-
TGTGCCAGCAGTGTCCCGGACGGCGTCAATCAGCCCCAGCATTTT
CASSVPDGVNQPQHF
>TRBV7-9|TRBJ1-1|-|once
TGTGCCAGCAGCGGCCTTGGGAGTAGTAGGGCCAACACTGAAGCTTTCTTT
CASSGLGSSRANTEAFF
>TRBV7-9|TRBJ2-1|TRBD2|-
TGTGCCAGCAGCTACCCCCGGGACTATCTCGCCTACAATGAGCAGTTCTTC
CASSYPRDYLAYNEQFF
>TRBV29-1|TRBJ1-1|TRBD1|-
TGCAGCGTTGAAGCACCACAGGGGGCTTTAGGGGAAGCTTTCTTT
CSVEAPQGALGEAFF
>TRBV27|TRBJ2-1|TRBD2|few
TGTGCCAGCAGTTCTCTAGCGGGAGTCGATGAGCAGTTCTTC
CASSSLAGVDEQFF
>TRBV6-1|TRBJ2-7|-|-
TGTGCCAGCAGTGAAGTGCAGGGGGGTAGCTCCTACGAGCAGTACTTC
CASSEVQGGSSYEQYF
>TRBV6-4|TRBJ2-3|-|once
TGTGCCAGCAGTGACGCCCCCCCTGGCCGGGGCACAGATACGCAGTATTTT
CASSDAPPGRGTDTQYF
>TRBV27|TRBJ2-7|-|-
TGTGCCAGCAGTCCCCTCGGTCCGGGGGACGAGCAGTACTTC
CASSPLGPGDEQYF
>TRBV28|TRBJ2-5|-|-
TGTGCCAGCAGTTTAGAGCTTAAGGCTGGATGGGAGACCCAGTACTTC
CASSLELKAGWETQYF
>TRBV20-1|TRBJ2-1|-|-
TGCAGTGCCAGCTACAATGAGCAGTTCTTC
CSASYNEQFF
>TRBV4-2|TRBJ1-5|-|-
TGTGCCAGCAGCCTGGGGGGGGCCAATCAGCCCCAGCATTTT
CASSLGGANQPQHF
>TRBV27|TRBJ2-6|-|few
TGTGCCAGCAGCATACAGGGTACTGGGGCCAACGTCCTGACTTTC
CASSIQGTGANVLTF
>TRBV13|TRBJ2-7|-|-
TGTGCCAGCAGCTCGCCTCGGGCGACTACCTACGAGCAGTACTTC
CASSSPRATTYEQYF
>TRBV7-3|TRBJ2-1|TRBD1|-
TGTGCCAGCAGCCTGGACAGGGGGGGTAATGAGCAGTTCTTC
CASSLDRGGNEQFF
>TRBV5-6|TRBJ1-2|-|-
TGTGCCAGCAGCTTGGGGGGCCAGGACTATGGCTACACCTTC
CASSLGGQDYGYTF
>TRBV5-1|TRBJ2-5|-|-
TGCGCCAGCAGCATCGGCGGACCGCTCCTACCCGAAGAGACCCAGTACTTC
CASSIGGPLLPEETQYF
>TRBV30|TRBJ1-1|-|-
TGTGCCTGGAGTGTATCCGGGGTCACTGAAGCTTTCTTT
CAWSVSGVTEAFF
>TRBV28|TRBJ1-2|-|-
TGTGCCAGCAGCCCACAGACAGAAAACTATGGCTACACCTTC
CASSPQTENYGYTF
>TRBV28|TRBJ2-1|TRBD1|once
TGTGCCAGCTTTACCGGGACAGGGGGCGGGCAGGAGTGGAATGAGCAGTTCTTC
CASFTGTGGGQEWNEQFF
>TRBV11-2|TRBJ2-7|TRBD2|-
TGTGCCAGCAGCTTGGGATTTCGGGGGGTTAACTCCTACGAGCAGTACTTC
CASSLGFRGVNSYEQYF